The next 8 T cell receptor beta chains were all read from a single sample in a study of shared clonotypes between healthy human individuals (dated by TCRdb to the early 2020s). The library was produced with the immunoSEQ multiplex PCR assay. TCRdb retrieved this table from immuneACCESS and kept in-frame rearrangements only. Not all clones are present; in checked studies, unresolved V genes account for under half, and no reason is known for the remainder. This sample holds about 1 million clones; approximately 72% were observed only once. The ten largest make up 1.4% to 1.5% of the sample. Sequenced sample: memory CD4+ T cells sorted from blood. This specimen's cell subset or site label, interpreted: CD45RA-negative fraction. The receptors shown here come from a man between 18 and 35 years old in good health.

This clone was seen ten or more times. The chain couples TRBV28 to TRBJ1-1; 8 positions match TRBD1. V dropped 4 bases and J dropped 5; count of bases not matched to a gene: 12. The CDR3 runs to 16 residues. The germline V gene encodes CDR1 MDHEN and CDR2 SYDVKM. This CDR3 is CASSSLLQGEGTEAFF. The CDR3 nucleotides read TGTGCCAGCAGTTCCCTCCTACAGGGGGAGGGGACTGAAGCTTTCTTT. Looking up the rest from reference TRBV28 and TRBJ1-1 gives the full variable domain: DVKVTQSSRYLVKRTGEKVFLECVQDMDHENMFWYRQDPGLGLRLIYFSYDVKMKEKGDIPEGYSVSREKKERFSLILESASTNQTSMYLCASSSLLQGEGTEAFFGQGTRLTVV.

This clone has more than one count but fewer than ten. Other DNA sequences in this specimen translate into the identical CDR3. V gene TRBV19 combines with J gene TRBJ2-2; D gene uncertain. V was clipped by 3 bases and J by 2 bases, with 7 bases between them. Germline CDR1 reads LNHDA; CDR2 reads SQIVND (reference sequence). CDR3 size: 14 residues. In nucleotides, the CDR3 is TGTGCCAGTAGTATTGGCCGAAACACCGGGGAGCTGTTTTTT. It encodes CASSIGRNTGELFF.

This clone was found a few times. Other DNA variants within this sample encode the same CDR3. The CDR3 loop is CAIKGLTYEQYF. CDR3 in DNA: TGTGCCATCAAGGGATTGACCTACGAGCAGTACTTC. The rearrangement joins TRBV10-3 to TRBJ2-7; D is unresolved. The CDR3 runs 12 residues. The germline gives CDR1 ENHRY, CDR2 SYGVKD. Between the trimmed V and J ends, which lost 7 bases and 2 bases, there was a span of 9 bases.

This clone appeared many times. V is TRBV6-1 and J is TRBJ1-5; D unclear. Germline V lookup: CDR1 MNHNS, CDR2 SASEGT. Trimming removed 7 bases at V and 2 bases at J, with 15 bases between. The CDR3 contains 15 residues. The CDR3 is CASTEGDRGNQPQHF. Here the CDR3 DNA reads TGTGCCAGCACCGAGGGCGATCGGGGCAATCAGCCCCAGCATTTT.

V usage is TRBV7-2 and J usage is TRBJ1-3; D is unclear. Trimming left V 1 base short and J 7 bases short, with 20 bases between. Germline V gene sequence: CDR1 SGHTA, CDR2 FQGNSA. The CDR3 sequence is 17 residues long. DNA of the CDR3: TGTGCCAGCAGCTTAGATACGATTTGGGGTACCGGGAACACCATATATTTT. Amino acid sequence: CASSLDTIWGTGNTIYF. The complete variable domain, with remaining parts taken from reference TRBV7-2 and TRBJ1-3, reads GAGVSQSPSNKVTEKGKDVELRCDPISGHTALYWYRQSLGQGLEFLIYFQGNSAPDKSGLPSDRFSAERTGGSVSTLTIQRTQQEDSAVYLCASSLDTIWGTGNTIYFGEGSWLTVV.

This clone was recorded a few times. This sample includes further DNA sequences coding for the same CDR3. The gene calls are TRBV9 and TRBJ2-1, with 11 nucleotides matching TRBD2. Trimming at V came to 3 bases and at J to 4 bases, leaving 3 bases not matched to a gene. CDR1 and CDR2 (germline): SGDLS, YYNGEE. This CDR3 is 15 amino acids long. The DNA of the CDR3 is TGTGCCAGCAGCGCCGGGACTAGCGGTTACAATGAGCAGTTCTTC. Translated: CASSAGTSGYNEQFF. The complete variable domain, with remaining parts taken from reference TRBV9 and TRBJ2-1, reads DSGVTQTPKHLITATGQRVTLRCSPRSGDLSVYWYQQSLDQGLQFLIQYYNGEERAKGNILERFSAQQFPDLHSELNLSSLELGDSALYFCASSAGTSGYNEQFFGPGTRLTVL.

The CDR3 bases are TGTGCCAGTAGTAACAGGGACTACGAGCAGTACTTC. This codes for CASSNRDYEQYF. V gene TRBV19 combines with J gene TRBJ2-7, with D tentatively TRBD1 (6 bases). The CDR3 extends over 12 amino acids. Trimming removed 4 bases at V and 3 bases at J, with 7 bases between. The germline CDR1 and CDR2 sequences are LNHDA and SQIVND (reference sequence).

The chain employs TRBV27 and TRBJ2-2; D unresolved. The CDR3 consists of 15 residues. Germline V lookup: CDR1 MNHEY, CDR2 SMNVEV (reference sequence). V gave up 5 bases and J gave up 0 bases, with 10 bases separating them. The CDR3 DNA reads as TGTGCCAGCAGTCTTTCCAGGTCGAACACCGGGGAGCTGTTTTTT. Translation gives CASSLSRSNTGELFF.